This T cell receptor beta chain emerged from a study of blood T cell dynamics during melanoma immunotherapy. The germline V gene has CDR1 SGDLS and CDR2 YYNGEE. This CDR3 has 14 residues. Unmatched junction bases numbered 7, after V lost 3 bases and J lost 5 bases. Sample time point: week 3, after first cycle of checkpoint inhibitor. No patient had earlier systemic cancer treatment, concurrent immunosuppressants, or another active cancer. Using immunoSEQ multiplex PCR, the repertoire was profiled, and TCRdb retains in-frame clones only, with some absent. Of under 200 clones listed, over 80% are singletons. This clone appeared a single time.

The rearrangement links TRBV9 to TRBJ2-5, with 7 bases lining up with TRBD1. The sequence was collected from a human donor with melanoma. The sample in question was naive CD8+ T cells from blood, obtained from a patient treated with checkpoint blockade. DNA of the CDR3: TGTGCCAGCAGCGCAACAGGGGATTGGGAGACCCAGTACTTC. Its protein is CASSATGDWETQYF.